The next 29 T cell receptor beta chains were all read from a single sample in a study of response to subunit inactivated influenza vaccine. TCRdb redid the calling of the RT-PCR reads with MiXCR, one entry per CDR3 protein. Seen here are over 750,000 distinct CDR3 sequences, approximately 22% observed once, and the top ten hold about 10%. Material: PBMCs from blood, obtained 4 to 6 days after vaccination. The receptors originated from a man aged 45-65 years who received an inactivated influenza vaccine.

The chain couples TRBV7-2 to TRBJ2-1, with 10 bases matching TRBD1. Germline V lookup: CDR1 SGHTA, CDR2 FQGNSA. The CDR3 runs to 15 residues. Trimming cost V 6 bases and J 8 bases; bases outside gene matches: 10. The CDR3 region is CASRLPGQGWYEQFF. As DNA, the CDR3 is TGTGCCAGCAGGTTACCGGGACAGGGGTGGTATGAGCAGTTCTTC.

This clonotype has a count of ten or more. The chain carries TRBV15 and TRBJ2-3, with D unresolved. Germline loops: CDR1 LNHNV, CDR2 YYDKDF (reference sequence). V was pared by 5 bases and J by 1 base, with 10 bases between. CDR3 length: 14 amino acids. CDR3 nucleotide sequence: TGTGCCACCAGCCGCAGGCATCGCACAGATACGCAGTATTTT. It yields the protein CATSRRHRTDTQYF.

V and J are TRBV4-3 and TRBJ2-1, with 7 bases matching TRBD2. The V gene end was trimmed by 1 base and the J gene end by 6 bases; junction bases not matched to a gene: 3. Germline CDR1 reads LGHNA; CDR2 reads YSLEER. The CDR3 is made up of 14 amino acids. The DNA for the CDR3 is TGCGCCAGCAGCCAAGGGGAGGGGCGCAATGAGCAGTTCTTC. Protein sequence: CASSQGEGRNEQFF.

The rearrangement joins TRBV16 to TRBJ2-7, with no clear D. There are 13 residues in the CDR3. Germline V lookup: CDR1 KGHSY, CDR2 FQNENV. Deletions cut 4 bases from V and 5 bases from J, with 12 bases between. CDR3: CASSPQRSDEQYF. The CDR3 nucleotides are TGTGCCAGCAGCCCACAGAGGAGCGACGAGCAGTACTTC.

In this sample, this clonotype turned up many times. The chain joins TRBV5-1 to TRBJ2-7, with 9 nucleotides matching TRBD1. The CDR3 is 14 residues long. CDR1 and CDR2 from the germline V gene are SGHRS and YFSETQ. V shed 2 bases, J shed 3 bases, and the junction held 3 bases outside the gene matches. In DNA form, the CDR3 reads TGCGCCAGCAGCTTTGGACAGGGGAACTACGAGCAGTACTTC. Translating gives CASSFGQGNYEQYF.

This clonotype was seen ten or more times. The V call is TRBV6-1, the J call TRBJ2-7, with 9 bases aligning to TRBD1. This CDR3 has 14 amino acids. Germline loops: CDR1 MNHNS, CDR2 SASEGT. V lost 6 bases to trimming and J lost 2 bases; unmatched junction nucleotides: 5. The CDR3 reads CASSNDRGAYEQYF. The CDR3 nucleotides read TGTGCCAGCAGCAACGACAGGGGGGCCTACGAGCAGTACTTC.

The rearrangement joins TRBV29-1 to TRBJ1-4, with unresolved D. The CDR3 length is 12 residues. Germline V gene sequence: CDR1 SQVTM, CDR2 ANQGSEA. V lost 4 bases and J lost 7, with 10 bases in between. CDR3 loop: CSVVERAEKLFF. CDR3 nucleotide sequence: TGCAGCGTTGTGGAGAGGGCTGAAAAACTGTTTTTT. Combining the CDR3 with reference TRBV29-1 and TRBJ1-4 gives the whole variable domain SAVISQKPSRDICQRGTSLTIQCQVDSQVTMMFWYRQQPGQSLTLIATANQGSEATYESGFVIDKFPISRPNLTFSTLTVSNMSPEDSSIYLCSVVERAEKLFFGSGTQLSVL.

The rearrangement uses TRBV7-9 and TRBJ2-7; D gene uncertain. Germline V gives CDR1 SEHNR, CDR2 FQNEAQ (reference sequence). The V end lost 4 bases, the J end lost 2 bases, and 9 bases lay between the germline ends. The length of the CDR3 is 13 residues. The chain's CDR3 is CASSSTATYEQYF. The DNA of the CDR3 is TGTGCCAGCAGCTCCACAGCAACCTACGAGCAGTACTTC.

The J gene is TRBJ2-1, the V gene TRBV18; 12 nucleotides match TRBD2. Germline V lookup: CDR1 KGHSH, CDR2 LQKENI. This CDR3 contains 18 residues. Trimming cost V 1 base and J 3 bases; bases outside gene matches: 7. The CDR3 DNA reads TGTGCCAGCTCACCACAACTAGCGGGGGGTCTCCTCTACAATGAGCAGTTCTTC. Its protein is CASSPQLAGGLLYNEQFF. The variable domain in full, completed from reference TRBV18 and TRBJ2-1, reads NAGVMQNPRHLVRRRGQEARLRCSPMKGHSHVYWYRQLPEEGLKFMVYLQKENIIDESGMPKERFSAEFPKEGPSILRIQQVVRGDSAAYFCASSPQLAGGLLYNEQFFGPGTRLTVL.

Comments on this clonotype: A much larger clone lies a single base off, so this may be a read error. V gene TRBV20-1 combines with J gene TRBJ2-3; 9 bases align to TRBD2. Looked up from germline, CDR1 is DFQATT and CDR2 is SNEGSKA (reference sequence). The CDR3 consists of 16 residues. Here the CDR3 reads CCARNPAGGRTDTQYF. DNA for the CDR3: TGCTGTGCTAGGAACCCGGCGGGAGGGCGGACAGATACGCAGTATTTT.

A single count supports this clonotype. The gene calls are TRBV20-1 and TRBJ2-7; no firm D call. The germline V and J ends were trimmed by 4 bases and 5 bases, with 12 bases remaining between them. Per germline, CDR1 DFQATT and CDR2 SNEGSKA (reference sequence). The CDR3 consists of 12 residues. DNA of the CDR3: TGCAGTGCTATCGGACCGTTGAACGAGCAGTACTTC. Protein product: CSAIGPLNEQYF.

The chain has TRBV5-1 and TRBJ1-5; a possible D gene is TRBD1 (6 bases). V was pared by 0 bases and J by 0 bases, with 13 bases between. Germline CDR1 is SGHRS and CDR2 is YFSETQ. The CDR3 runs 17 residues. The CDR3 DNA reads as TGCGCCAGCAGCTTGGACGGGGGACATACTAGCAATCAGCCCCAGCATTTT. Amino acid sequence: CASSLDGGHTSNQPQHF.

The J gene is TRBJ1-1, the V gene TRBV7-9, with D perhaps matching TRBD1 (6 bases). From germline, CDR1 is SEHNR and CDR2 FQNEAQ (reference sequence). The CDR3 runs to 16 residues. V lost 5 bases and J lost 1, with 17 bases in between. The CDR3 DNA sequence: TGTGCCAGCAGCCCCAGGGGTAGGGTAGCGAACACTGAAGCTTTCTTT. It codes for CASSPRGRVANTEAFF. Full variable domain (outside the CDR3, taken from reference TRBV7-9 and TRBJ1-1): DTGVSQNPRHKITKRGQNVTFRCDPISEHNRLYWYRQTLGQGPEFLTYFQNEAQLEKSRLLSDRFSAERPKGSFSTLEIQRTEQGDSAMYLCASSPRGRVANTEAFFGQGTRLTVV.

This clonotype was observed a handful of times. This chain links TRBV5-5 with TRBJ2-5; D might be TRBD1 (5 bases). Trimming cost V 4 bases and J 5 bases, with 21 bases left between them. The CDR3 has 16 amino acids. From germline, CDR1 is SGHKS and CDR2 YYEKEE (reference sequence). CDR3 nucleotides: TGTGCCAGCAGCCCGGATGTCACAGGTGTCGTCGAGACCCAGTACTTC. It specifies CASSPDVTGVVETQYF.

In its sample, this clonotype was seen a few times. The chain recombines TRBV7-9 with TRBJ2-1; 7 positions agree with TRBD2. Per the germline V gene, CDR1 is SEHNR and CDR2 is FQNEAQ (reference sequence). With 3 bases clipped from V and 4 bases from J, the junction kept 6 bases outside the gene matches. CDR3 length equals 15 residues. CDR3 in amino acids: CASSFRLALYNEQFF. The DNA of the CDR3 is TGTGCCAGCAGCTTCAGACTAGCCCTTTACAATGAGCAGTTCTTC.

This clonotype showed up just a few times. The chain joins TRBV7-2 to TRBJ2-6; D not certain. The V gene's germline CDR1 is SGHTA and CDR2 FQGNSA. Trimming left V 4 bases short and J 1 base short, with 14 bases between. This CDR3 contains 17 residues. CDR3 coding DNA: TGTGCCAGCAGCTCTCAGCTGGCGCGGTCTGGGGCCAACGTCCTGACTTTC. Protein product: CASSSQLARSGANVLTF.

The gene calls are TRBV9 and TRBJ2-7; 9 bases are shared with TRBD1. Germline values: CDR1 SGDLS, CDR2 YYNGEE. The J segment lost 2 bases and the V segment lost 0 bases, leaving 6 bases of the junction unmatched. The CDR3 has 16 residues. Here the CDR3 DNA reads TGTGCCAGCAGCGTAGGGGGACAGGGCCTCACCTACGAGCAGTACTTC. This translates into CASSVGGQGLTYEQYF.

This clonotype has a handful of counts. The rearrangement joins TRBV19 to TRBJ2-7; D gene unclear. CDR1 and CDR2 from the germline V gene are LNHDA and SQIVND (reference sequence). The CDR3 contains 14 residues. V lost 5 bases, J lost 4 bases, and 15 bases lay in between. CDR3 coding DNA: TGTGCCAGTAGTGGGCGACTTGGCGGATACGAGCAGTACTTC. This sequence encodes CASSGRLGGYEQYF.

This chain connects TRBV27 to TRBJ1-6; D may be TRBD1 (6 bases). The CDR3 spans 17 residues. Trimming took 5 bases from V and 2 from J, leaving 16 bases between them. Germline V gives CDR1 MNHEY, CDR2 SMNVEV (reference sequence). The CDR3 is CASSPKQGFTYNSPLHF. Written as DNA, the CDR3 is TGTGCCAGCAGTCCGAAACAGGGTTTCACCTATAATTCACCCCTCCACTTT.

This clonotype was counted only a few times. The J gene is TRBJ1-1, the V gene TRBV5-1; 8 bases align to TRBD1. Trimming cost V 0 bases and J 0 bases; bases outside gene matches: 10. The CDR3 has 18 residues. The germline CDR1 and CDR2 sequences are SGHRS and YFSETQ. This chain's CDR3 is CASSLGRGQARLNTEAFF. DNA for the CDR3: TGCGCCAGCAGCTTGGGACGGGGACAGGCTAGATTGAACACTGAAGCTTTCTTT.

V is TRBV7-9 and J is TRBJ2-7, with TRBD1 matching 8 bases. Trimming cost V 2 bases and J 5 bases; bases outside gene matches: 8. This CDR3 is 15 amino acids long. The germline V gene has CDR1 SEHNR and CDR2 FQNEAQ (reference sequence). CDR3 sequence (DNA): TGTGCCAGCAGCTTACCTCGGACAGGGCACCACGAGCAGTACTTC. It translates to CASSLPRTGHHEQYF.

The CDR3: CASSLRQGAVDEQFF. CDR3 DNA sequence: TGTGCCAGCAGCCTTCGACAGGGGGCAGTTGATGAGCAGTTCTTC. The rearrangement uses TRBV7-9 and TRBJ2-1; TRBD1 aligns across 10 bases. J lost 8 bases, V lost 5 bases, and 9 bases had no gene match. Germline CDR1 and CDR2: SEHNR and FQNEAQ (reference sequence). This CDR3 has 15 residues.

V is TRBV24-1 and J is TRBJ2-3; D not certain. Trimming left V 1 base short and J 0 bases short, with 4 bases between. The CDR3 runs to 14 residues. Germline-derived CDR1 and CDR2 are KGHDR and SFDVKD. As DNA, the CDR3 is TGTGCCACCAGTGATTTCCCTAGCACAGATACGCAGTATTTT. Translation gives CATSDFPSTDTQYF.

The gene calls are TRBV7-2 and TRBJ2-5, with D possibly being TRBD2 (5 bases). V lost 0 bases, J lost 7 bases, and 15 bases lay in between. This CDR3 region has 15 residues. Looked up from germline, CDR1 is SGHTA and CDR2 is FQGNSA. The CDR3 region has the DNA TGTGCCAGCAGCTTAGCGGACGAGGAGGCCCGGACCCAGTACTTC. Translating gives CASSLADEEARTQYF. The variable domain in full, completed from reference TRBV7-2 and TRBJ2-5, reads GAGVSQSPSNKVTEKGKDVELRCDPISGHTALYWYRQSLGQGLEFLIYFQGNSAPDKSGLPSDRFSAERTGGSVSTLTIQRTQQEDSAVYLCASSLADEEARTQYFGPGTRLLVL.

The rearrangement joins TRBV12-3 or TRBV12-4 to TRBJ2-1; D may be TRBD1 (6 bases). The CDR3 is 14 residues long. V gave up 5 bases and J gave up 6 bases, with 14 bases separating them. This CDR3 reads CASSRQDGINEQFF. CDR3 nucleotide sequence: TGTGCCAGCAGTAGACAGGACGGAATCAATGAGCAGTTCTTC.

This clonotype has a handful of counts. The DNA for the CDR3 is TGTGCCAGCAGTTTTTCGGGATCCCCATCCAATGAGCAGTTCTTC. It translates to CASSFSGSPSNEQFF. The chain links TRBV12-3 or TRBV12-4 to TRBJ2-1; possibly TRBD2 for D (5 bases). The CDR3 is 15 residues long. V gave up 3 bases and J gave up 6 bases, with 15 bases separating them.

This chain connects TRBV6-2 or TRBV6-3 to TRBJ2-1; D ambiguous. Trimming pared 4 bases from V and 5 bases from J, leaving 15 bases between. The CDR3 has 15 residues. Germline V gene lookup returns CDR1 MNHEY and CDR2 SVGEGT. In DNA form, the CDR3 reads TGTGCCAGCAGTTCGAGTCTGACAAACCACAATGAGCAGTTCTTC. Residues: CASSSSLTNHNEQFF.

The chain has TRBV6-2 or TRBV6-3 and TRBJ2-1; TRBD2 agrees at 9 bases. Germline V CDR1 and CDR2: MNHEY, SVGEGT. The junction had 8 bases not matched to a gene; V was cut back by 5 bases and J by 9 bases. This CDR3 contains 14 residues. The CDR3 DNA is TGTGCCAGCAGTGAGCGGGGGGTAACGGCTGAGCAGTTCTTC. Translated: CASSERGVTAEQFF.

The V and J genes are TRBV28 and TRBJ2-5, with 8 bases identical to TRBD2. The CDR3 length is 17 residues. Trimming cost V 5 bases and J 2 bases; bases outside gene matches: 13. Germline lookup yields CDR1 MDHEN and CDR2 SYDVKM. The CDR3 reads CASSPGLGSPGQETQYF. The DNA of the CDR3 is TGTGCCAGCAGTCCGGGACTAGGATCCCCGGGTCAAGAGACCCAGTACTTC. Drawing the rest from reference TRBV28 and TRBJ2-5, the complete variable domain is DVKVTQSSRYLVKRTGEKVFLECVQDMDHENMFWYRQDPGLGLRLIYFSYDVKMKEKGDIPEGYSVSREKKERFSLILESASTNQTSMYLCASSPGLGSPGQETQYFGPGTRLLVL.